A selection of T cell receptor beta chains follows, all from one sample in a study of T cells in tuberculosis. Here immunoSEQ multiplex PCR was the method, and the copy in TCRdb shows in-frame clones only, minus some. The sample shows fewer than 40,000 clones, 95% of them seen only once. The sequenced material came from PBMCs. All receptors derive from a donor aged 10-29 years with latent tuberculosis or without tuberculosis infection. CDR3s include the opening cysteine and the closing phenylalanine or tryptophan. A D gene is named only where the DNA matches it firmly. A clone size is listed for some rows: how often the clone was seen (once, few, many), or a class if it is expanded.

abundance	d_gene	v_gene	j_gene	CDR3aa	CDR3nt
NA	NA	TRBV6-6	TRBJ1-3	CASSYSEDGGTIYF	TGTGCCAGCAGTTACTCGGAGGACGGCGGCACCATATATTTT
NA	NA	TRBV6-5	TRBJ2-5	CASSVLAKETQYF	TGTGCCAGCAGCGTACTCGCAAAAGAGACCCAGTACTTC
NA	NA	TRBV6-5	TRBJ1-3	CASRGRGRSGNTIYF	TGTGCCAGCAGGGGAAGGGGGAGATCTGGAAACACCATATATTTT
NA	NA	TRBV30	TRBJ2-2	CAWTSGSDTGELFF	TGTGCCTGGACGTCCGGGTCGGACACCGGGGAGCTGTTTTTT
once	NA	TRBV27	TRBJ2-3	CASTPLDRATDTQYF	TGTGCCAGCACTCCTCTCGACAGAGCCACAGATACGCAGTATTTT
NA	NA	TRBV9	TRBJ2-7	CASSASGASSYEQYF	TGTGCCAGCAGCGCGAGCGGAGCTAGCTCCTACGAGCAGTACTTC
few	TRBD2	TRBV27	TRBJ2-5	CASSLSSGRNGETQYF	TGTGCCAGCAGTTTATCTAGCGGGAGAAACGGGGAGACCCAGTACTTC
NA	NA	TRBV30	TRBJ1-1	CAWSFHRGMNTEAFF	TGTGCCTGGAGTTTCCACCGGGGTATGAACACTGAAGCTTTCTTT
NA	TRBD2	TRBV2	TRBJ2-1	CASSEFLDSGVAGTSGDEQFF	TGTGCCAGCAGTGAATTCTTGGACAGTGGGGTGGCCGGGACTAGCGGGGATGAGCAGTTCTTC
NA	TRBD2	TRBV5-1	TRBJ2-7	CASSLRSLAGGPNEQYF	TGCGCCAGCAGCTTAAGATCCTTAGCGGGAGGGCCGAACGAGCAGTACTTC
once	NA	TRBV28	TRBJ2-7	CATALVRREQYF	TGTGCCACCGCTTTGGTTCGGAGGGAGCAGTACTTC
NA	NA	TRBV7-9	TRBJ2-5	CASSSWKGRRWETQYF	TGTGCCAGCAGCTCTTGGAAGGGGAGGAGGTGGGAGACCCAGTACTTC
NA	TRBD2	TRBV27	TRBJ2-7	CASSLSREGYEQYF	TGTGCCAGCAGTTTATCGCGGGAGGGTTACGAGCAGTACTTC
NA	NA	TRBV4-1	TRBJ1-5	CASSQDGGLGNQPQHF	TGCGCCAGCAGCCAAGATGGGGGCTTGGGCAATCAGCCCCAGCATTTT
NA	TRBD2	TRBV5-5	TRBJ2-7	CASSLALAGGNSYEQYF	TGTGCCAGCAGCTTGGCTCTAGCGGGGGGGAACTCCTACGAGCAGTACTTC
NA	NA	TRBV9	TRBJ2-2	CASSPRVSTGELFF	TGTGCCAGCAGCCCCCGGGTATCCACCGGGGAGCTGTTTTTT
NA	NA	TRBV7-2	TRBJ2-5	CASSYQGSQETQYF	TGTGCCAGCAGCTACCAGGGAAGTCAAGAGACCCAGTACTTC
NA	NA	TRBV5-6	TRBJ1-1	CASSFGDSTEAFF	TGTGCCAGCAGCTTCGGAGATTCCACTGAAGCTTTCTTT
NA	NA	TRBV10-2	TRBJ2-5	CASSELGEETQYF	TGCGCCAGCAGTGAGTTAGGGGAAGAGACCCAGTACTTC
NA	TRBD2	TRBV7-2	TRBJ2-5	CASSSPPGGGETQYF	TGTGCCAGCAGCTCTCCTCCTGGGGGGGGAGAGACCCAGTACTTC
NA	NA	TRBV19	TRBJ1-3	CASSPRSSGNTIYF	TGTGCCAGTAGTCCACGCAGCTCTGGAAACACCATATATTTT
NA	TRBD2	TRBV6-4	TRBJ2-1	CASSDSASGGTYNEQFF	TGTGCCAGCAGTGACTCGGCTAGCGGGGGGACCTACAATGAGCAGTTCTTC
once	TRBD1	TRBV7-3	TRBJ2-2	CASSLTGGSTGELFF	TGTGCCAGCAGCCTGACAGGGGGTAGCACCGGGGAGCTGTTTTTT
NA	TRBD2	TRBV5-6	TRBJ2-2	CASSSRLATGELFF	TGTGCCAGCAGCTCCCGACTAGCAACCGGGGAGCTGTTTTTT
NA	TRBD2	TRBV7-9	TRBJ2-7	CASSLGGRAGDEQYF	TGTGCCAGCAGCTTAGGCGGGAGGGCCGGCGACGAGCAGTACTTC